This T cell receptor (beta chain) was captured by sequencing in a study of blood T cell repertoires in COVID-19. Study information: Samples came from the United States, Italy and Spain, spanning acute and convalescent COVID-19. Sample material is recorded as cDNA or gDNA derived from T cells, B-cell-depleted T cells, or PBMCs.

The CDR3 contains 15 residues. Germline V gene lookup returns CDR1 SEHNR and CDR2 FQNEAQ (reference sequence). V lost 5 bases and J lost 8, with 19 bases in between. The table lists this clone with a count of one. As originally analysed: Estimation of nucleated cell counts relied on the amplification of reference gene primers. The protocol was immunoSEQ multiplex PCR, while the TCRdb copy is restricted to in-frame clones and leaves out a portion. V and J calls and clone size come straight from that table; D and trimming were deduced from the DNA. The sample carries 200,000 to 300,000 clones, around 87% recorded once. Seattle patient enrollment occurred during active infection, with longitudinal follow-up thereafter.

The receptor comes from a woman in her sixties or seventies with COVID-19, enrolled during active disease. Sample: peripheral blood. The V gene is TRBV7-9, the J gene TRBJ2-1, with D tentatively TRBD2 (5 bases). For the CDR3, the DNA is TGTGCCAGCAGCGTAACTAGGGCTTTCCTCGATGAGCAGTTCTTC. This gives the protein CASSVTRAFLDEQFF.